The sequence of this T cell receptor (beta chain) was determined in a study of post-analysis software for immune sequencing data. Study-wide points: With F measure, samples from one preparation batch clustered together strongly. With TRBV5-6, TRBV5-1 and TRBV20-1 included, about five TRBV segments were more frequent in patients than in controls. People with multiple sclerosis had a significantly lower normalized Chao1 diversity than controls did.

A word on this clonotype: Its antigen is as yet unknown.

Every TCR beta cDNA library bore unique molecular identifiers. Out of roughly 0.85 to 11 million T cells, about 500,000 cDNA molecules were generated. One entry per CDR3 protein, called by TCRdb with MiXCR from the PCR reads. The sample has about 500,000 distinct CDR3 sequences, under 55% seen once. The V segment lost 6 bases and the J segment 4 bases; nucleotides outside the gene matches: 8. The germline gives CDR1 DFQATT, CDR2 SNEGSKA (reference sequence). The CDR3 contains 14 residues. The clonotype comes from a girl aged 5-17 years with multiple sclerosis. Sequencing was done on a sample of blood. This chain connects TRBV20-1 to TRBJ2-1, with 8 bases that match TRBD1. In nucleotides, the CDR3 is TGCAGTGCCCAACAGGGGGTTCTGTACAATGAGCAGTTCTTC. Translating it yields CSAQQGVLYNEQFF.